This T cell receptor (beta chain) emerged from a study of early T cells in non-severe SARS-CoV-2 infection. V lost 3 bases, J lost 8 bases, and 14 bases lay in between. Germline V gives CDR1 MDHEN, CDR2 SYDVKM. This CDR3 region has 14 residues. One entry per CDR3 protein, called by TCRdb with MiXCR from the 5' RACE reads. There are 65,000 to 75,000 distinct CDR3 sequences in the sample; roughly 10% occur only once, and 3.5% to 4% lies in the top ten. The sequence was collected from an adult who was a healthcare worker with PCR-confirmed SARS-CoV-2 infection or an uninfected control (not recorded which). The chain employs TRBV28 and TRBJ2-1, with D tentatively TRBD2 (6 bases). The material sequenced was whole blood. For the CDR3, the DNA is TGTGCCAGCAGTTTCCTCTCGGGGGTCGATGAGCAGTTCTTC. Translation gives CASSFLSGVDEQFF.